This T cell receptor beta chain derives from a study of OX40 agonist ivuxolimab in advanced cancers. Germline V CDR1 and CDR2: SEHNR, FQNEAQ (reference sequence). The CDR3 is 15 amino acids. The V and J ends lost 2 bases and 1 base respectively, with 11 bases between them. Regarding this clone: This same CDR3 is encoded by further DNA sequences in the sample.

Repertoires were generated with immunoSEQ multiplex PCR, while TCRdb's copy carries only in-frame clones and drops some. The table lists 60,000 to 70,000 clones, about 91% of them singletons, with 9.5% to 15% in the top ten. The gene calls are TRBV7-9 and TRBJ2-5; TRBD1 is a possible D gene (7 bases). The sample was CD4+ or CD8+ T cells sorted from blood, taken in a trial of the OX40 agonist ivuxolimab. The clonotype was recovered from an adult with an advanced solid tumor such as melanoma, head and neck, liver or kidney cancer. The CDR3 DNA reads TGTGCCAGCAGCTTAAGACAGGGACTCCAAGAGACCCAGTACTTC. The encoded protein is CASSLRQGLQETQYF.